The 13 T cell receptor beta chains below were found in one sample sequenced in a study of technical replicates of blood from several donors. Libraries were prepared by immunoSEQ multiplex PCR; TCRdb keeps only in-frame clonotypes and omits some of them. This repertoire shows about 73,000 clones, approximately 90% found once; its top ten account for approximately 4.6%. Sequenced input: PBMCs. Source of these receptors: a human donor in good health. Some clones in this sample may be carry-over from other donors' samples.

CDR3 in amino acids: CASSPLRDRGRIRGGYTF. The CDR3 nucleotides are TGTGCCAGCAGCCCCTTAAGGGACAGGGGGCGAATAAGGGGTGGCTACACCTTC. The chain has TRBV14 and TRBJ1-2, with 12 positions matching TRBD1. The CDR3 sequence is 18 residues long. Looked up from germline, CDR1 is SGHDN and CDR2 is FVKESK. V lost 4 bases, J lost 7 bases, and 16 bases stayed unmatched.

The chain uses TRBV6-5 and TRBJ1-1; D is uncertain. The CDR3 extends over 15 amino acids. Germline V gene lookup returns CDR1 MNHEY and CDR2 SVGAGI. Between the trimmed V and J ends, which lost 4 bases and 1 base, there was a span of 13 bases. The CDR3 spells CASSLGSGGNTEAFF. In nucleotides, the CDR3 is TGTGCCAGCAGTTTGGGCAGCGGAGGGAACACTGAAGCTTTCTTT.

This clone was recorded only once. V and J are TRBV30 and TRBJ2-2; TRBD1 might be the D (6 bases). The CDR3 has 15 residues. V lost 0 bases, J lost 6 bases, and 14 bases lay in between. Germline V lookup: CDR1 GTSNPN, CDR2 SVGIG (reference sequence). The CDR3 is CAWSVMGARAGELFF. The CDR3 DNA reads TGTGCCTGGAGTGTAATGGGGGCCCGGGCCGGGGAGCTGTTTTTT.

The chain combines TRBV7-9 with TRBJ2-1; perhaps TRBD2 as D (6 bases). There are 12 residues in the CDR3. Deletions cut 5 bases from V and 9 bases from J, with 11 bases between. CDR1 SEHNR and CDR2 FQNEAQ come from the germline V gene (reference sequence). The CDR3: CASSGSGGEQFF. CDR3 bases: TGTGCCAGCAGCGGTTCCGGGGGTGAGCAGTTCTTC.

This sequence joins TRBV29-1 and TRBJ1-1; tentatively, D is TRBD1 (5 bases). This CDR3 contains 13 residues. The V end was cut by 3 bases, the J end by 1 base, with 9 bases between. CDR1 and CDR2 (germline): SQVTM, ANQGSEA. The CDR3 coding sequence is TGCAGCGTTGATGGGGGGGGGAACACTGAAGCTTTCTTT. It specifies CSVDGGGNTEAFF.

V and J are TRBV6-1 and TRBJ2-3; 10 bases map to TRBD2. J lost 5 bases, V lost 2 bases, and 10 bases had no gene match. The CDR3 is 17 residues long. Per the germline V gene, CDR1 is MNHNS and CDR2 is SASEGT. CDR3 nucleotide sequence: TGTGCCAGCAGTGAAAGGAGCGGGGGGGCGGTCGGAGATACGCAGTATTTT. This gives the protein CASSERSGGAVGDTQYF.

The J gene is TRBJ2-7, the V gene TRBV15; 9 positions agree with TRBD1. Per the germline V gene, CDR1 is LNHNV and CDR2 is YYDKDF (reference sequence). V dropped 3 bases and J dropped 6; count of bases not matched to a gene: 12. The CDR3 is made up of 16 amino acids. This CDR3 reads CATSRDTGGIAIEQYF. Written as DNA, the CDR3 is TGTGCCACCAGCAGGGATACAGGGGGCATAGCGATCGAGCAGTACTTC.

This sequence joins TRBV19 and TRBJ1-1; 8 bases align to TRBD1. The length of the CDR3 is 13 residues. Germline V gene sequence: CDR1 LNHDA, CDR2 SQIVND (reference sequence). V was pared by 4 bases and J by 4 bases, with 2 bases of the junction left unmatched. The CDR3 DNA is TGTGCCAGTAGTACAGGGACAGGCACTGAAGCTTTCTTT. It encodes CASSTGTGTEAFF. Together with reference TRBV19 and TRBJ1-1, the CDR3 gives the full variable domain: DGGITQSPKYLFRKEGQNVTLSCEQNLNHDAMYWYRQDPGQGLRLIYYSQIVNDFQKGDIAEGYSVSREKKESFPLTVTSAQKNPTAFYLCASSTGTGTEAFFGQGTRLTVV.

This chain links TRBV19 with TRBJ1-1; TRBD1 might be the D (6 bases). CDR1 is LNHDA and CDR2 is SQIVND in the germline V gene (reference sequence). V shed 7 bases and J shed 1 base, with 19 bases lying between them. The CDR3 extends over 16 amino acids. The CDR3: CASTRGTGSANTEAFF. CDR3 coding DNA: TGTGCCAGTACAAGGGGCACAGGGAGTGCGAACACTGAAGCTTTCTTT.

J is TRBJ1-5 and V is TRBV4-1; 9 bases are shared with TRBD1. The CDR3 consists of 18 residues. V trimming: 5 bases; J trimming: 5 bases; junction bases outside the gene matches: 16. Per germline, CDR1 MGHRA and CDR2 YSYEKL. CDR3 bases: TGCGCCAGCAGCAAATCCCCCGGCCGGGACAGGGCGGATCAGCCCCAGCATTTT. This translates into CASSKSPGRDRADQPQHF.

CDR3 nucleotides: TGCGCCAGCAGCTTTAGCGGGGGCACCGGGGAGCTGTTTTTT. This gives the protein CASSFSGGTGELFF. V and J are TRBV5-1 and TRBJ2-2; 9 nucleotides agree with TRBD2. V lost 2 bases, J lost 4 bases, and 0 bases stayed unmatched. The CDR3 contains 14 residues. The V gene's germline CDR1 is SGHRS and CDR2 YFSETQ.

The gene calls are TRBV7-9 and TRBJ2-7; the D gene is possibly TRBD1 (6 bases). The V gene lost 3 bases and the J gene lost 7 bases, with 10 bases spanning the gap. This CDR3 comprises 12 residues. CDR1 and CDR2 (germline): SEHNR, FQNEAQ (reference sequence). The CDR3: CASSFSQGEQYF. CDR3 coding DNA: TGTGCCAGCAGCTTTTCACAGGGTGAGCAGTACTTC.

This chain connects TRBV5-4 to TRBJ1-4; no clear D. The CDR3 extends over 14 amino acids. V shed 2 bases and J shed 8 bases, with 13 bases lying between them. The V gene's germline CDR1 is SGHNT and CDR2 YYREEE (reference sequence). CDR3 sequence: CASSFGTNGEKLFF. The CDR3 coding sequence is TGTGCCAGCAGCTTTGGCACAAACGGGGAAAAACTGTTTTTT. Combining the CDR3 with reference TRBV5-4 and TRBJ1-4 gives the whole variable domain ETGVTQSPTHLIKTRGQQVTLRCSSQSGHNTVSWYQQALGQGPQFIFQYYREEENGRGNFPPRFSGLQFPNYSSELNVNALELDDSALYLCASSFGTNGEKLFFGSGTQLSVL.